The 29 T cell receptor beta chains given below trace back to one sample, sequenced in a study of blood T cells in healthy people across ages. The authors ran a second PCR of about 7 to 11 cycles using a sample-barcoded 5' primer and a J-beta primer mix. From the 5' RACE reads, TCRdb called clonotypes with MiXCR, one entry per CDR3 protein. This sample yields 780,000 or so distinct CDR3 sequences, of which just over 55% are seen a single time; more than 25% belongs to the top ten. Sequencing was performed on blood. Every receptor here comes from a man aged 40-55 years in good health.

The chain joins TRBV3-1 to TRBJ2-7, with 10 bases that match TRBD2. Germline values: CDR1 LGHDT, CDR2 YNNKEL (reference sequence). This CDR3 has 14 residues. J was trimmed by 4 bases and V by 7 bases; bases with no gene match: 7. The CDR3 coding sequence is TGTGCCAGCATGGAGCGGGAGGGCGGGTACGAGCAGTACTTC. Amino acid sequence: CASMEREGGYEQYF.

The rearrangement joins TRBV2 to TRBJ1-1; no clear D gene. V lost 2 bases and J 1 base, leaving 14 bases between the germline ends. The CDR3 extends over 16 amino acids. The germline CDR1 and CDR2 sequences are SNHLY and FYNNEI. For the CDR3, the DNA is TGTGCCAGCAGTGAATTAGTCTTGTCTCCGAACACTGAAGCTTTCTTT. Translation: CASSELVLSPNTEAFF.

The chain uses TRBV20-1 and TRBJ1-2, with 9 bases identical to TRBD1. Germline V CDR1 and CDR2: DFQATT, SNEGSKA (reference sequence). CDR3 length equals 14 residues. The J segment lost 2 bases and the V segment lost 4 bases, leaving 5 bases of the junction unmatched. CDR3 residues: CSATGTGMNYGYTF. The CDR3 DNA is TGCAGTGCTACCGGGACAGGGATGAACTATGGCTACACCTTC.

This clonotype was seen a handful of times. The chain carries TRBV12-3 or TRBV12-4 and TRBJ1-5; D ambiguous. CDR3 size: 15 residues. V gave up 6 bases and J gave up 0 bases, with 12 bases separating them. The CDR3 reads CASSYAGDSNQPQHF. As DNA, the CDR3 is TGTGCCAGCAGCTACGCTGGGGATAGCAATCAGCCCCAGCATTTT.

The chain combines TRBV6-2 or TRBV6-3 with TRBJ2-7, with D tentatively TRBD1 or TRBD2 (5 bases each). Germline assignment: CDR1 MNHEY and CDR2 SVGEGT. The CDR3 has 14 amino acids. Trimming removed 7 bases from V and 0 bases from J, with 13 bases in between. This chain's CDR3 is CASTWGYSSYEQYF. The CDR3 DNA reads TGTGCCAGCACTTGGGGGTACAGCTCCTACGAGCAGTACTTC.

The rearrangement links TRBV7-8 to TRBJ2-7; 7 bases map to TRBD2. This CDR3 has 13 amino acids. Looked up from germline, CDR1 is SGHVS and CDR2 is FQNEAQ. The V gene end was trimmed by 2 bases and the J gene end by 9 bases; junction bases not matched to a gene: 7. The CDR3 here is CASSLPAGVGQYF. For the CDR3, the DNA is TGTGCCAGCAGCTTACCCGCGGGAGTAGGGCAGTACTTC.

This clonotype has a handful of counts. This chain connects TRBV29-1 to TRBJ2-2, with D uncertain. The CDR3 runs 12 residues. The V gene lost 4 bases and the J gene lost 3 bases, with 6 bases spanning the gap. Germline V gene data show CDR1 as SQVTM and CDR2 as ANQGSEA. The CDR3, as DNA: TGCAGCGTTGGTTCGGACACCGGGGAGCTGTTTTTT. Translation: CSVGSDTGELFF.

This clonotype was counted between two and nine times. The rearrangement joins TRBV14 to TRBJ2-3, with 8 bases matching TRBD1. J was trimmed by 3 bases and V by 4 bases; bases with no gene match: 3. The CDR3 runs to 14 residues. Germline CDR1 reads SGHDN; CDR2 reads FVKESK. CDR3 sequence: CASSPWTGTDTQYF. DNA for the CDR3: TGTGCCAGCAGCCCGTGGACAGGGACAGATACGCAGTATTTT. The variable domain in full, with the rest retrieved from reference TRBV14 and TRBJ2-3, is EAGVTQFPSHSVIEKGQTVTLRCDPISGHDNLYWYRRVMGKEIKFLLHFVKESKQDESGMPNNRFLAERTGGTYSTLKVQPAELEDSGVYFCASSPWTGTDTQYFGPGTRLTVL.

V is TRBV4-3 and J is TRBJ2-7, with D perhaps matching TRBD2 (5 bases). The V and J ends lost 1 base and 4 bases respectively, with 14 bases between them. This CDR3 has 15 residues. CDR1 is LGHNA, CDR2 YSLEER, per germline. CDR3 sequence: CASSQGELGGYEQYF. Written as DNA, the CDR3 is TGCGCCAGCAGCCAAGGGGAACTAGGTGGTTACGAGCAGTACTTC.

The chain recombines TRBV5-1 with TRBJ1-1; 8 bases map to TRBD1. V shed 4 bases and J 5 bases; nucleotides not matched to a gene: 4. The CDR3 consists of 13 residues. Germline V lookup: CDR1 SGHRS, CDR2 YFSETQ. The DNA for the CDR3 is TGCGCCAGCAGCGCCACAGGGGGGACTGAAGCTTTCTTT. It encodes CASSATGGTEAFF.

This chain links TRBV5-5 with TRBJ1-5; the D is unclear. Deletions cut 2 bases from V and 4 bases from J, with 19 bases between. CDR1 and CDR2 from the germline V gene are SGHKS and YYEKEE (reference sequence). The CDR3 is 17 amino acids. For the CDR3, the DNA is TGTGCCAGCAGCTTCGCCCGGAGCAGGCAAGGGAATCAGCCCCAGCATTTT. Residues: CASSFARSRQGNQPQHF.

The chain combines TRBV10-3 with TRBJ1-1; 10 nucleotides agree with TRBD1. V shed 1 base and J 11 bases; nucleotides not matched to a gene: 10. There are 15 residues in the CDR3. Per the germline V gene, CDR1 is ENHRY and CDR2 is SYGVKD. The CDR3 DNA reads TGTGCCATCAGTGAGTTCCTATCGGGACAGGGGTCGGCTTTCTTT. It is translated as CAISEFLSGQGSAFF.

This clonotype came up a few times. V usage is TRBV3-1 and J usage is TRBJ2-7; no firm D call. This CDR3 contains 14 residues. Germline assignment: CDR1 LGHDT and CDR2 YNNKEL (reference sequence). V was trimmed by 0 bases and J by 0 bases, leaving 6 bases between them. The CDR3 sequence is CASSQDTSSYEQYF. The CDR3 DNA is TGTGCCAGCAGCCAAGATACCTCCTCCTACGAGCAGTACTTC.

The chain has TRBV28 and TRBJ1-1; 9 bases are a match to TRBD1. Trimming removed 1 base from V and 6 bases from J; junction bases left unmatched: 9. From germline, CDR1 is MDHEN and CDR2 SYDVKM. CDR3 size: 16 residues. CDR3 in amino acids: CASSLLAGTGTAEAFF. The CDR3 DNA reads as TGTGCCAGCAGTTTATTAGCGGGGACAGGGACGGCTGAAGCTTTCTTT.

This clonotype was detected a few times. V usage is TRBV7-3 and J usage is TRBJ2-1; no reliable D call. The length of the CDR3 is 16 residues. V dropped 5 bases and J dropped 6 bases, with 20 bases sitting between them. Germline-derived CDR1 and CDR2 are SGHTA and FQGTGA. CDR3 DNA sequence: TGTGCCAGCAGCCCCCAACCCACTACGGTGGGCAATGAGCAGTTCTTC. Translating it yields CASSPQPTTVGNEQFF.

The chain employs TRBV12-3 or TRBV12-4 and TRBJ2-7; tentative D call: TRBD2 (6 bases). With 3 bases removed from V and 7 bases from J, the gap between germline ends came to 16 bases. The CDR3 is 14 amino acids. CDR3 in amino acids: CASSLVQAAGEQYF. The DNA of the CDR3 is TGTGCCAGCAGTTTGGTCCAAGCGGCGGGGGAGCAGTACTTC.

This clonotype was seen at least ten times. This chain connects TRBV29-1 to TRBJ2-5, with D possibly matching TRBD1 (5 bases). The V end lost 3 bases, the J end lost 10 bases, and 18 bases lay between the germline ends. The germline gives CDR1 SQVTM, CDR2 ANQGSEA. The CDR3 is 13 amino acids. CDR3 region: CSVDSSGLDDQYF. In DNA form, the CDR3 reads TGCAGCGTTGATTCCTCAGGGCTGGACGACCAGTACTTC.

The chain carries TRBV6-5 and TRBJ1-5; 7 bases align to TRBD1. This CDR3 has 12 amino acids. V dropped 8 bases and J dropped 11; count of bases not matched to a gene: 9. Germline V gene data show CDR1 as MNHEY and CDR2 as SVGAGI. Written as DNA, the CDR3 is TGTGCCAGCGGACAGGACGGCCGATCCCAGCATTTT. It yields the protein CASGQDGRSQHF.

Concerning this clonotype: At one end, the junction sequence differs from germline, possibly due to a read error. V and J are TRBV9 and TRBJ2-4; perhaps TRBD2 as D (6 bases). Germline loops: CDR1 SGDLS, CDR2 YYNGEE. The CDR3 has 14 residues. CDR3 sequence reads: CASSVAVEGGIQHF. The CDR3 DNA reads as TGTGCCAGCAGCGTAGCGGTGGAGGGAGGCATTCAGCACTTC.

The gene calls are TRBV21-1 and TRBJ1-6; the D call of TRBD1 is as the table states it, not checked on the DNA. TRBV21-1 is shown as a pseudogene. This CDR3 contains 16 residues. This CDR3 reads CASSNWKGDYNSPLHF. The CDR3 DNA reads TGTGCCAGCAGCAACTGGAAAGGGGACTATAATTCACCCCTCCACTTT.

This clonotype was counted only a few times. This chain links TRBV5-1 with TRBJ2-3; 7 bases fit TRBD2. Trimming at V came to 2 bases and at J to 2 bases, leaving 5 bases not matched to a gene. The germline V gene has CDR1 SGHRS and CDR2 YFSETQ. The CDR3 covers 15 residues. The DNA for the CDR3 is TGCGCCAGCAGCTTCGAACGGGGGGACACAGATACGCAGTATTTT. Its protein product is CASSFERGDTDTQYF.

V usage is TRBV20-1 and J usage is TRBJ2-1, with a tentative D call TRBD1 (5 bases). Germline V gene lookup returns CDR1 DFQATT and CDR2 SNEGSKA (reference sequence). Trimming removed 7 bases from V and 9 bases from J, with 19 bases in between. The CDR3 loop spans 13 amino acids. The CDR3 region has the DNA TGCAGTGAGACCGACAGCTCCGGCACTGAGCAGTTCTTC. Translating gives CSETDSSGTEQFF.

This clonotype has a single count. CDR3 DNA: TGTGCCAGCAGTCATACCGGACAGCCTGTTTACAATGAGCAGTTCTTC. Translated: CASSHTGQPVYNEQFF. The chain combines TRBV27 with TRBJ2-1, with a tentative D call TRBD1 (6 bases). The germline CDR1 and CDR2 sequences are MNHEY and SMNVEV (reference sequence). The length of the CDR3 is 16 residues. Between the trimmed V and J ends, which lost 5 bases and 4 bases, there was a span of 18 bases.

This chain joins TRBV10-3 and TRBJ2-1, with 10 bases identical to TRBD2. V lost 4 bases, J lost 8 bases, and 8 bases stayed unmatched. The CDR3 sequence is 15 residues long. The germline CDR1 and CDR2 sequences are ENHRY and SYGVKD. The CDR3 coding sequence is TGTGCCATCAGTGGAACTAGCGGGACGTACGATGAGCAGTTCTTC. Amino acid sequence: CAISGTSGTYDEQFF.

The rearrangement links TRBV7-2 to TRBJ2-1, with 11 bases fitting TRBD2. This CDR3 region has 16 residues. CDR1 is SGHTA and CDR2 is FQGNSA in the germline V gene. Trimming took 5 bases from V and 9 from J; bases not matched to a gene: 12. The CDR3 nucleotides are TGTGCCAGCAGCCCGCAGAGTGGACTAGCGGGCATTGAGCAGTTCTTC. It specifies CASSPQSGLAGIEQFF.

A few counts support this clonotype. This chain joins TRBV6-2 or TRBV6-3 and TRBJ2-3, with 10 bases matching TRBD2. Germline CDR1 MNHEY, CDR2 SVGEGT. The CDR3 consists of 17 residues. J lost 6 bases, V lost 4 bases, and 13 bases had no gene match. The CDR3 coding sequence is TGTGCCAGCAGTTCGAAGACTAGCGGGCTTTGGTCGGATACGCAGTATTTT. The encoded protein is CASSSKTSGLWSDTQYF.

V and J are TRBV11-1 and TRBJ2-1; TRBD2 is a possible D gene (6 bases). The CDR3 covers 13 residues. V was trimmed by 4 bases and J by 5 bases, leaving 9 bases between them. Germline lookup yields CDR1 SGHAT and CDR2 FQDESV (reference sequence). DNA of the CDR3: TGTGCCAGCAGCTCTAGCGCCCACAATGAGCAGTTCTTC. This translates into CASSSSAHNEQFF.

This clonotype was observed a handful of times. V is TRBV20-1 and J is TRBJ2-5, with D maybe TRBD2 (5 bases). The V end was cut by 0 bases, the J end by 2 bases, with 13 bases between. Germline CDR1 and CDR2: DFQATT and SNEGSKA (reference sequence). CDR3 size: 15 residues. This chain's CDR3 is CSARDFDYPQETQYF. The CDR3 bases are TGCAGTGCTAGAGATTTTGACTATCCACAAGAGACCCAGTACTTC.

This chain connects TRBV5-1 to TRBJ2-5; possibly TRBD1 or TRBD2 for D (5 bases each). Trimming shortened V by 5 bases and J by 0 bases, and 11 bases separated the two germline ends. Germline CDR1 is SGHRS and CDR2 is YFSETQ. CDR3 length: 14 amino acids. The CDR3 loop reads CASRGDGYQETQYF. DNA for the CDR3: TGCGCCAGCAGGGGGGACGGCTACCAAGAGACCCAGTACTTC. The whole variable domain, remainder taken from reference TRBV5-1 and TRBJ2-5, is KAGVTQTPRYLIKTRGQQVTLSCSPISGHRSVSWYQQTPGQGLQFLFEYFSETQRNKGNFPGRFSGRQFSNSRSEMNVSTLELGDSALYLCASRGDGYQETQYFGPGTRLLVL.